This T cell receptor beta chain was recovered during a study of shared clonotypes between healthy human individuals. The wider study: In total, the donors were a couple of women and a few men aged 18 to 49. CD4 naive and memory got three plates each, CD8 naive two, CD8 memory one.

Execution of the assay was at deep level. Per sorted-subset replicate PCR, input was around 200 ng DNA, representing about 30,000 T cell genomes. Measured with immunoSEQ multiplex PCR; TCRdb has only the in-frame clones, and not every one. The sample includes about 2.3 million clones, roughly 90% seen only once; the top ten take roughly 0.34%. V was shortened by 4 bases and J by 5 bases, with 11 bases between the two germline ends. The V gene's germline CDR1 is SQVTM and CDR2 ANQGSEA. CDR3 length: 12 amino acids. To note about this clone: Additional DNA sequences in this sample encode the identical CDR3.

The TCR comes from a man aged 18-30 years in good health. Some clones in this sample may be carry-over from other donors' samples. Sequences were obtained from naive CD4+ T cells from PBMCs. Subset in this sample: CD45RA+ positively selected. The genes are TRBV29-1 and TRBJ2-5; perhaps TRBD2 as D (6 bases). CDR3 in DNA: TGCAGCGTTGTAGCGGAGTCCGAGACCCAGTACTTC. This sequence encodes CSVVAESETQYF.